The next 28 T cell receptor beta chains were all read from a single sample in a study of blood T cell repertoires in COVID-19. Clones were sequenced by immunoSEQ multiplex PCR, and TCRdb holds only the in-frame ones, with some missing. The sample lists hundreds of thousands of clones; roughly nine tenths were seen once. The sequenced sample was PBMCs or T cells enriched from blood (not recorded which). These TCRs come from a woman aged 60 to 75 who had recovered from COVID-19.

This chain uses TRBV4-1 with TRBJ1-1; a weak D match, TRBD1 (5 bases). CDR1 MGHRA and CDR2 YSYEKL come from the germline V gene. V gave up 1 base and J gave up 3 bases, with 15 bases separating them. This CDR3 is 16 amino acids long. The DNA of the CDR3 is TGCGCCAGCAGCCAAGCCCCGGCTACAGGATACACTGAAGCTTTCTTT. This codes for CASSQAPATGYTEAFF.

This clone has a single count. The chain carries TRBV7-2 and TRBJ2-3; 7 nucleotides agree with TRBD2. With 5 bases clipped from V and 4 bases from J, the junction kept 6 bases outside the gene matches. The germline V gene encodes CDR1 SGHTA and CDR2 FQGNSA. The CDR3 runs 14 residues. The CDR3 here is CASSPDAGADTQYF. The DNA of the CDR3 is TGTGCCAGCAGCCCAGACGCGGGGGCAGATACGCAGTATTTT.

The rearrangement uses TRBV6-1 and TRBJ2-7, with 8 nucleotides matching TRBD2. Looked up from germline, CDR1 is MNHNS and CDR2 is SASEGT. The length of the CDR3 is 14 residues. The ends lost 1 base at V and 6 bases at J; junction bases unmatched: 5. Here the CDR3 reads CASSEGGTRLEQYV. The CDR3 DNA is TGTGCCAGCAGTGAAGGGGGGACTAGGCTCGAGCAGTACGTC.

This sequence joins TRBV18 and TRBJ1-3; possible D gene TRBD1, 6 bases. The germline V gene encodes CDR1 KGHSH and CDR2 LQKENI. The CDR3 consists of 18 residues. V gave up 5 bases and J gave up 0 bases, with 20 bases separating them. CDR3 region: CASSTRDTSGGSGNTIYF. In nucleotides, the CDR3 is TGTGCCAGCTCAACTCGGGACACCTCCGGAGGCTCTGGAAACACCATATATTTT.

The chain is built from TRBV5-3 and TRBJ2-7, with D possibly matching TRBD2 (6 bases). TRBV5-3 is known as an ORF, though its function is uncertain. This CDR3 is 13 amino acids long. Trimming stripped 4 bases from V and 3 bases from J, with 11 bases between. In nucleotides, the CDR3 is TGTGCCAGAAGCCTACTAGCCCGCTACGAGCAGTACTTC. This sequence encodes CARSLLARYEQYF.

This rearrangement joins TRBV6-1 to TRBJ1-5, with D unclear. V dropped 3 bases and J dropped 0 bases, with 12 bases sitting between them. The CDR3 sequence is 16 residues long. Looked up from germline, CDR1 is MNHNS and CDR2 is SASEGT. In DNA, the CDR3 is TGTGCCAGCAGTGATTCCAGTTATTATAGCAATCAGCCCCAGCATTTT. It encodes CASSDSSYYSNQPQHF.

The chain uses TRBV10-1 and TRBJ1-1, with D unclear. Germline V gene data show CDR1 as WNHNN and CDR2 as SYGVQD (reference sequence). The CDR3 covers 16 residues. The germline V and J ends were trimmed by 3 bases and 1 base, with 15 bases remaining between them. This chain's CDR3 is CASSDARVTPNTEAFF. DNA of the CDR3: TGCGCCAGCAGTGACGCCCGTGTTACTCCGAACACTGAAGCTTTCTTT.

The CDR3 loop reads CASSEGPKQGDTQYF. In DNA form, the CDR3 reads TGTGCCAGCAGTGAAGGTCCTAAGCAGGGGGATACGCAGTATTTT. This chain uses TRBV2 with TRBJ2-3; possible D gene TRBD1, 6 bases. This CDR3 comprises 15 residues. Per germline, CDR1 SNHLY and CDR2 FYNNEI. With 1 base removed from V and 6 bases from J, the gap between germline ends came to 14 bases.

This clone is a singleton in its sample. The J gene is TRBJ1-2, the V gene TRBV11-2; 9 bases are shared with TRBD1. The CDR3 runs to 16 residues. Trimming took 1 base from V and 6 from J; bases not matched to a gene: 9. CDR1 is SGHAT, CDR2 FQNNGV, per germline. CDR3 nucleotide sequence: TGTGCCAGCAGCTTAGCCCCGGCCGGGACAGGGAATGGCTACACCTTC. It translates to CASSLAPAGTGNGYTF.

The chain carries TRBV5-6 and TRBJ1-1; 8 nucleotides align to TRBD1. This CDR3 is built from 17 residues. The V gene's germline CDR1 is SGHDT and CDR2 YYEEEE. After removal of 4 bases from V and 1 base from J, the junction contained 12 bases not matched to a gene. CDR3 loop: CASSHQRDRRRNTEAFF. The CDR3 nucleotides are TGTGCCAGCAGCCACCAACGGGACAGGCGGAGGAACACTGAAGCTTTCTTT.

The DNA for the CDR3 is TGTGCCAGCAGAAATCTAGCGGCGAACACCGGGGAGCTGTTTTTT. It yields the protein CASRNLAANTGELFF. This sequence joins TRBV27 and TRBJ2-2, with 7 bases aligning to TRBD2. Trimming cost V 6 bases and J 0 bases; bases outside gene matches: 4. The germline V gene encodes CDR1 MNHEY and CDR2 SMNVEV (reference sequence). The CDR3 spans 15 residues.

In DNA form, the CDR3 reads TGTGCCAGCAGCCCGGGACTAGCGCGGTATTTT. It encodes CASSPGLARYF. The chain carries TRBV12-3 or TRBV12-4 and TRBJ2-3; 10 bases fit TRBD2. Trimming took 6 bases from V and 14 from J; bases not matched to a gene: 5. The CDR3 contains 11 residues.

This chain connects TRBV3-1 (or the pseudogene TRBV3-2) to TRBJ2-5; 7 bases agree with TRBD2. CDR1 and CDR2 from the germline V gene are LGHDT and YNNKEL (reference sequence). The CDR3 spans 13 residues. With V trimmed by 2 bases and J by 13 bases, 10 bases remained unmatched. Written as DNA, the CDR3 is TGTGCCAGCAGCCAACGGCGTCTAGCGGCTTGGTACTTC. The encoded protein is CASSQRRLAAWYF.

V is TRBV5-6 and J is TRBJ2-3; D is possibly TRBD2 (6 bases). This CDR3 spans 15 amino acids. V gave up 3 bases and J gave up 4 bases, with 15 bases separating them. Germline CDR1 SGHDT, CDR2 YYEEEE. CDR3 in amino acids: CASSSPGTLADTQYF. The CDR3 nucleotides read TGTGCCAGCAGCTCACCCGGGACTCTAGCAGATACGCAGTATTTT. Together with reference TRBV5-6 and TRBJ2-3, the CDR3 gives the full variable domain: DAGVTQSPTHLIKTRGQQVTLRCSPKSGHDTVSWYQQALGQGPQFIFQYYEEEERQRGNFPDRFSGHQFPNYSSELNVNALLLGDSALYLCASSSPGTLADTQYFGPGTRLTVL.

The chain is built from TRBV24-1 and TRBJ2-1; TRBD1 is a possible D gene (6 bases). This CDR3 comprises 14 residues. Germline V CDR1 and CDR2: KGHDR, SFDVKD. V was shortened by 5 bases and J by 7 bases, with 14 bases between the two germline ends. The DNA of the CDR3 is TGTGCCACCAGTGCGGCAGGGGCAGGAAATGAGCAGTTCTTC. This codes for CATSAAGAGNEQFF.

The rearrangement joins TRBV7-2 to TRBJ1-2; 9 positions agree with TRBD1. CDR3 length equals 14 residues. J was trimmed by 5 bases and V by 3 bases; bases with no gene match: 4. Germline lookup yields CDR1 SGHTA and CDR2 FQGNSA. CDR3 bases: TGTGCCAGCAGCTTTAAGGGACAGGGTTATGGCTACACCTTC. This encodes CASSFKGQGYGYTF.

V usage is TRBV18 and J usage is TRBJ2-3; D gene unclear. Germline CDR1 is KGHSH and CDR2 is LQKENI. Trimming cost V 5 bases and J 3 bases, with 3 bases left between them. This CDR3 contains 11 residues. The CDR3 DNA is TGTGCCAGCTCAGAGACAGATACGCAGTATTTT. As protein: CASSETDTQYF. Filled out from reference TRBV18 and TRBJ2-3, the complete variable domain reads NAGVMQNPRHLVRRRGQEARLRCSPMKGHSHVYWYRQLPEEGLKFMVYLQKENIIDESGMPKERFSAEFPKEGPSILRIQQVVRGDSAAYFCASSETDTQYFGPGTRLTVL.

The chain links TRBV5-4 to TRBJ2-7; 9 nucleotides match TRBD1. Germline values: CDR1 SGHNT, CDR2 YYREEE (reference sequence). The CDR3 extends over 16 amino acids. The J segment lost 1 base and the V segment lost 1 base, leaving 6 bases of the junction unmatched. CDR3 in amino acids: CASSLTGGGGSYEQYF. CDR3 in DNA: TGTGCCAGCAGCTTGACAGGGGGCGGAGGGTCCTACGAGCAGTACTTC.

V gene TRBV6-5 combines with J gene TRBJ1-2, with a weak D call TRBD1 (5 bases). The germline V gene encodes CDR1 MNHEY and CDR2 SVGAGI. The CDR3 has 13 amino acids. Trimming took 2 bases from V and 8 from J, leaving 12 bases between them. Written as DNA, the CDR3 is TGTGCCAGCAGTTACGCGCGTAGGGGCGGCTACACCTTC. Translating it yields CASSYARRGGYTF.

This clone was observed a single time. V usage is TRBV7-6 and J usage is TRBJ2-7; 10 positions agree with TRBD1. With V trimmed by 8 bases and J by 0 bases, 7 bases remained unmatched. The CDR3 runs 15 residues. Germline V gene sequence: CDR1 SGHVS, CDR2 FNYEAQ. CDR3 bases: TGTGCCAGCGCCCCAGGGACAGGGGTCTCCTACGAGCAGTACTTC. Amino acid sequence: CASAPGTGVSYEQYF.

This clone appeared once. CDR3 in amino acids: CASSLRDTSNTEAFF. In DNA form, the CDR3 reads TGCGCCAGCAGCTTGAGGGACACATCTAACACTGAAGCTTTCTTT. The chain carries TRBV5-1 and TRBJ1-1; weak D call: TRBD1 (6 bases). Germline-derived CDR1 and CDR2 are SGHRS and YFSETQ. The CDR3 is 15 amino acids. V lost 1 base and J lost 2, with 12 bases in between.

This CDR3 reads CDTPPGQGCSYGYTF. In nucleotides, the CDR3 is TGTGACACTCCTCCGGGACAGGGGTGTTCTTATGGCTACACCTTC. This sequence joins TRBV6-5 and TRBJ1-2, with 10 bases lining up with TRBD1. Germline CDR1 is MNHEY and CDR2 is SVGAGI. This CDR3 spans 15 amino acids.

This clone occurred a few times. The chain has TRBV19 and TRBJ2-5, with 7 bases lining up with TRBD1. V was pared by 4 bases and J by 3 bases, with 8 bases of the junction left unmatched. CDR1 and CDR2 from the germline V gene are LNHDA and SQIVND (reference sequence). This CDR3 region has 15 residues. DNA of the CDR3: TGTGCCAGTAGTAGAAGACAGGGCCTGGAAGAGACCCAGTACTTC. It translates to CASSRRQGLEETQYF.

This sequence joins TRBV2 and TRBJ2-2; D is ambiguous. The CDR3 is 14 residues long. Germline V CDR1 and CDR2: SNHLY, FYNNEI. CDR3 protein: CASQWQTNTGELFF. The CDR3 DNA is TGTGCTTCCCAGTGGCAGACGAACACCGGGGAGCTGTTTTTT.

V gene TRBV18 combines with J gene TRBJ1-5; 7 nucleotides agree with TRBD1. CDR3 length: 14 amino acids. Germline V gene lookup returns CDR1 KGHSH and CDR2 LQKENI. V shed 6 bases, J shed 1 base, and the junction held 3 bases outside the gene matches. CDR3 coding DNA: TGTGCCAGCTCTTCGACAGGGAGCAATCAGCCCCAGCATTTT. This codes for CASSSTGSNQPQHF.

In nucleotides, the CDR3 is TGTGCCAGCAGCTCCATACAGGGGAATCAGCCCCAGCATTTT. This encodes CASSSIQGNQPQHF. The rearrangement uses TRBV7-9 and TRBJ1-5; 7 bases are a match to TRBD1. Trimming cost V 4 bases and J 4 bases; bases outside gene matches: 4. There are 14 residues in the CDR3. Germline V gene sequence: CDR1 SEHNR, CDR2 FQNEAQ (reference sequence).

The rearrangement links TRBV19 to TRBJ2-3, with 9 bases matching TRBD2. Per the germline V gene, CDR1 is LNHDA and CDR2 is SQIVND (reference sequence). V shed 6 bases, J shed 6 bases, and the junction held 4 bases outside the gene matches. The CDR3 runs 13 residues. CDR3 DNA: TGTGCCAGTAGGACTAGCGGTTACGATACGCAGTATTTT. Translation gives CASRTSGYDTQYF.

The chain combines TRBV19 with TRBJ1-2; D not certain. This CDR3 has 12 residues. Per the germline V gene, CDR1 is LNHDA and CDR2 is SQIVND (reference sequence). V dropped 2 bases and J dropped 5 bases, with 6 bases sitting between them. In nucleotides, the CDR3 is TGTGCCAGTAGTATAAATACTTATGGCTACACCTTC. Translated: CASSINTYGYTF.